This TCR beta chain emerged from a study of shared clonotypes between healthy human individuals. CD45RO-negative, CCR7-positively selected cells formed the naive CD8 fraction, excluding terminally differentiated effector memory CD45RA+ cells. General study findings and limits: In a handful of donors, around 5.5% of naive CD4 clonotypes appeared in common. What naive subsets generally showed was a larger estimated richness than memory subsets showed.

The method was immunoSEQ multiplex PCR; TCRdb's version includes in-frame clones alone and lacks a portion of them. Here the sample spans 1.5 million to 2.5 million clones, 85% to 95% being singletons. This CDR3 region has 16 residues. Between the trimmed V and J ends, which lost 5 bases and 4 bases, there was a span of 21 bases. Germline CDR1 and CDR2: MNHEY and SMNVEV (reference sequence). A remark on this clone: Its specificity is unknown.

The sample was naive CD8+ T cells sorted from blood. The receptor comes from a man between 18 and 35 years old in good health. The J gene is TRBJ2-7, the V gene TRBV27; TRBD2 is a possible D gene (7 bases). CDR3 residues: CASSPSLGGHMYEQYF. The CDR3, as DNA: TGTGCCAGCAGTCCCTCCCTCGGGGGGCATATGTACGAGCAGTACTTC.